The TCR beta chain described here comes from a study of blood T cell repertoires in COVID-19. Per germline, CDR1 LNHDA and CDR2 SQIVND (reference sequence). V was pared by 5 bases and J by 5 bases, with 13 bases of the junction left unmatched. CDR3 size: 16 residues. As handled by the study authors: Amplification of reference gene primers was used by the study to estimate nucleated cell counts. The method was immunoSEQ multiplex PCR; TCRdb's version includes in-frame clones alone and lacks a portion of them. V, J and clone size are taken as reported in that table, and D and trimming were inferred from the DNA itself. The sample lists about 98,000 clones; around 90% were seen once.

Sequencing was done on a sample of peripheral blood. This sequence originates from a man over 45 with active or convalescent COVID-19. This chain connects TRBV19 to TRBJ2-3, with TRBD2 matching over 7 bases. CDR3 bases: TGTGCCAGTAGTCCCGTTTATGGACTAGGCGGAGATACGCAGTATTTT. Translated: CASSPVYGLGGDTQYF.